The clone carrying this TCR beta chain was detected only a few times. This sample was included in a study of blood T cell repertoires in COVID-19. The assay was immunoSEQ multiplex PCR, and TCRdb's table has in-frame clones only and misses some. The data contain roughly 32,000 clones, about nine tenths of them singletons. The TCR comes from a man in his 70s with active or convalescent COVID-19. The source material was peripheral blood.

The CDR3 DNA sequence: TGTGCCAGCAGCGTAGTCACAGGGGGTTCAGCTTTCTTT. It translates to CASSVVTGGSAFF. This chain connects TRBV9 to TRBJ1-1; TRBD1 matches 8 bases. The V gene end was trimmed by 0 bases and the J gene end by 10 bases; junction bases not matched to a gene: 5. The CDR3 spans 13 residues. Germline V gives CDR1 SGDLS, CDR2 YYNGEE.